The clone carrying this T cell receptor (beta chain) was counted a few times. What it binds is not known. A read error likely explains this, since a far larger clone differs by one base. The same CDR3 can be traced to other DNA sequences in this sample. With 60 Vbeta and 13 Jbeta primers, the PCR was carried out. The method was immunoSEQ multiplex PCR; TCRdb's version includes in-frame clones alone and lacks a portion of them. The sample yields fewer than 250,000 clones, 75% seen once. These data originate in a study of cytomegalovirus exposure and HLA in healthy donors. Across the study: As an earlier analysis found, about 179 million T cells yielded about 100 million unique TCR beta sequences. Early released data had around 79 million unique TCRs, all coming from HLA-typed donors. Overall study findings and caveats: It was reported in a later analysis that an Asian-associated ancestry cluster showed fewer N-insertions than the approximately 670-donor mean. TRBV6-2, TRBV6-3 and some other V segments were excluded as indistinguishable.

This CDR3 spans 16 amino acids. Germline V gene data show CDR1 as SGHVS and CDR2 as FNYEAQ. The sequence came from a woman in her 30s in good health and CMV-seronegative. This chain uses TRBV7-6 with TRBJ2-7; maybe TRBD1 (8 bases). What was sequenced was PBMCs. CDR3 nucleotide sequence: TGTGCCAGCAGCTTAAACTCGGGCCAGGGGGCGGGAGAGCAGTACTTT. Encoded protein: CASSLNSGQGAGEQYF.